The 3 T cell receptor beta chains below all came from one sample that was sequenced in a study of identical twins. TCRdb used MiXCR to reprocess the 5' RACE reads, holding one entry per CDR3 protein. The profile shows 1.5 million to 2 million distinct CDR3 sequences, about 32% of them singletons. Sequenced sample: cord blood. These receptors originate from a newborn girl in good health.

CDR3 nucleotide sequence: TGTGCCAGCAGCCCGGGGACTAGCGGGGGGACATTCACAGATACGCAGTATTTT. This gives the protein CASSPGTSGGTFTDTQYF. The rearrangement uses TRBV9 and TRBJ2-3, with 15 bases lining up with TRBD2. The CDR3 extends over 18 amino acids. Trimming took 4 bases from V and 2 from J; bases not matched to a gene: 8. The germline V gene has CDR1 SGDLS and CDR2 YYNGEE.

The chain is built from TRBV7-2 and TRBJ2-7; 7 bases align to TRBD2. Germline V gene sequence: CDR1 SGHTA, CDR2 FQGNSA. CDR3 size: 18 residues. J was trimmed by 2 bases and V by 0 bases; bases with no gene match: 13. CDR3 DNA sequence: TGTGCCAGCAGCTTAGCGCTAGCGGCCAGGCTTAGGGCCTACGAGCAGTACTTC. Protein product: CASSLALAARLRAYEQYF. The complete variable domain, with remaining parts taken from reference TRBV7-2 and TRBJ2-7, reads GAGVSQSPSNKVTEKGKDVELRCDPISGHTALYWYRQSLGQGLEFLIYFQGNSAPDKSGLPSDRFSAERTGGSVSTLTIQRTQQEDSAVYLCASSLALAARLRAYEQYFGPGTRLTVT.

The chain carries TRBV3-1 and TRBJ2-5; D possibly uses TRBD1 or TRBD2 (5 bases each). The CDR3 has 15 residues. CDR1 and CDR2 (germline): LGHDT, YNNKEL (reference sequence). Trimming pared 0 bases from V and 0 bases from J, leaving 8 bases between. The CDR3 DNA sequence: TGTGCCAGCAGCCAAGATCGGGGCCACCAAGAGACCCAGTACTTC. Its protein product is CASSQDRGHQETQYF.